This TCR beta chain appears in the sequencing data of a study of T-cell memory formation after mild COVID-19. Study-level information: Most TCR clusters belonged to a single donor.

Study results and caveats: The main location of contracting CD4+ clones was CM and EM, and that of contracting CD8+ clones was EMRA.

On this clonotype: The antigen is undetermined.

Using its own MiXCR run on the 5' RACE reads, TCRdb lists one record per CDR3 protein. This sample carries hundreds of thousands of distinct CDR3 sequences, about 20% of them seen once, and the ten largest clones take 8.4%. The CDR3 totals 14 residues. J was trimmed by 5 bases and V by 5 bases; bases with no gene match: 9. Germline V gene lookup returns CDR1 SQVTM and CDR2 ANQGSEA. The sequenced sample was PBMCs or a T cell subset sorted from them (not recorded which). The receptor was derived from an adult woman who had mild COVID-19 (a few samples of this study predate the infection). Cell type and time point are not known. The chain joins TRBV29-1 to TRBJ1-2, with 9 bases lining up with TRBD1. The chain's CDR3 is CSVQPIQGAYGYTF. In DNA form, the CDR3 reads TGCAGCGTTCAACCCATACAGGGGGCGTATGGCTACACCTTC.